These 23 T cell receptor beta chains were all obtained from the same sample, sequenced in a study of cytomegalovirus exposure and HLA in healthy donors. It was with 60 Vbeta and 13 Jbeta primers that the PCR ran. Some clones are missing from TCRdb's copy, which holds only in-frame ones; the method was immunoSEQ multiplex PCR. The table includes about 98,000 clones, around 68% detected once. The sequencing input was PBMCs. These receptors all stem from a female donor in good health and CMV-seronegative.

There are a few counts of this clone. The rearrangement joins TRBV9 to TRBJ1-2; D gene ambiguous. The germline V gene has CDR1 SGDLS and CDR2 YYNGEE. The CDR3 is 16 amino acids. With 4 bases removed from V and 2 bases from J, the gap between germline ends came to 18 bases. The CDR3 here is CASSIVPGPQNYGYTF. The CDR3 DNA reads as TGTGCCAGCAGCATTGTCCCAGGCCCCCAGAACTATGGCTACACCTTC.

This clone has only one observation. The chain links TRBV10-3 to TRBJ1-1; the D is unclear. The ends were cut back, 3 bases at V and 1 base at J, with 12 bases in the middle. Germline V gives CDR1 ENHRY, CDR2 SYGVKD. The CDR3 contains 15 residues. Here the CDR3 reads CAISDGVASNTEAFF. The DNA of the CDR3 is TGTGCCATCAGTGATGGAGTGGCATCGAACACTGAAGCTTTCTTT.

This rearrangement joins TRBV6-6 to TRBJ2-7; the D gene is possibly TRBD1 (6 bases). Trimming shortened V by 3 bases and J by 3 bases, and 12 bases separated the two germline ends. CDR3 length: 14 amino acids. The germline gives CDR1 MNHNY, CDR2 SVGAGI (reference sequence). CDR3 region: CASSYTGLHYEQYF. The CDR3 region has the DNA TGTGCCAGCAGTTATACAGGGCTCCACTACGAGCAGTACTTC.

The chain carries TRBV10-2 and TRBJ1-1; TRBD1 aligns across 8 bases. J was trimmed by 4 bases and V by 6 bases; bases with no gene match: 7. Germline V gives CDR1 WSHSY, CDR2 SAAADI. The CDR3 contains 14 residues. Here the CDR3 reads CASRGQGVVTEAFF. Written as DNA, the CDR3 is TGCGCCAGCAGAGGACAGGGCGTCGTCACTGAAGCTTTCTTT.

The CDR3 DNA sequence: TGTGCCAGCAGCTCCAGACAGGGTGGGGACACTGAAGCTTTCTTT. Translation: CASSSRQGGDTEAFF. The chain recombines TRBV7-6 with TRBJ1-1, with 7 bases lining up with TRBD1. V lost 4 bases and J lost 3; bases outside the gene matches: 8. The CDR3 covers 15 residues. Germline-derived CDR1 and CDR2 are SGHVS and FNYEAQ.

The CDR3 bases are TGTGCCAGCAGACAGGGGCTTAATGAAAAACTGTTTTTT. It specifies CASRQGLNEKLFF. The rearrangement uses TRBV25-1 and TRBJ1-4, with 7 positions matching TRBD1. There are 13 residues in the CDR3. Germline CDR1 reads MGHDK; CDR2 reads SYGVNS. The trim removed 6 bases at V and 4 bases at J, leaving 2 bases unmatched. Filled out from reference TRBV25-1 and TRBJ1-4, the complete variable domain reads EADIYQTPRYLVIGTGKKITLECSQTMGHDKMYWYQQDPGMELHLIHYSYGVNSTEKGDLSSESTVSRIRTEHFPLTLESARPSHTSQYLCASRQGLNEKLFFGSGTQLSVL.

The chain links TRBV5-1 to TRBJ2-7; D might be TRBD1 (5 bases). V shed 2 bases and J shed 3 bases, with 12 bases lying between them. From germline, CDR1 is SGHRS and CDR2 YFSETQ. The CDR3 runs to 14 residues. In DNA, the CDR3 is TGCGCCAGCAGCTTCCTCCAGGGTTACTACGAGCAGTACTTC. This gives the protein CASSFLQGYYEQYF.

V usage is TRBV23-1 and J usage is TRBJ1-2; no reliable D call. TRBV23-1 is known as an ORF, though its function is uncertain. This CDR3 has 13 residues. The V end was cut by 0 bases, the J end by 10 bases, with 12 bases between. This CDR3 is CASSQSRGPNYTF. The CDR3 nucleotides are TGCGCCAGCAGTCAATCGAGAGGTCCGAACTACACCTTC.

The rearrangement links TRBV6-5 to TRBJ1-4, with a weak D call TRBD1 (6 bases). The germline V and J ends were trimmed by 7 bases and 2 bases, with 11 bases remaining between them. The CDR3 has 14 residues. Looked up from germline, CDR1 is MNHEY and CDR2 is SVGAGI. CDR3 DNA sequence: TGTGCCAGCACCCCCGACAGGACTAATGAAAAACTGTTTTTT. Protein sequence: CASTPDRTNEKLFF.

V and J are TRBV7-8 and TRBJ2-7, with D possibly TRBD1 on 6 matching bases. V lost 4 bases and J 4 bases, leaving 17 bases between the germline ends. This CDR3 has 15 amino acids. Germline V gene sequence: CDR1 SGHVS, CDR2 FQNEAQ. CDR3 coding DNA: TGTGCCAGCAGCTCGACGGACAGTAGGTGGTACGAGCAGTACTTC. Its translation is CASSSTDSRWYEQYF.

This sequence joins TRBV25-1 and TRBJ2-2; D perhaps matches TRBD2 (5 bases). V gave up 8 bases and J gave up 4 bases, with 14 bases separating them. The CDR3 consists of 14 residues. CDR1 and CDR2 from the germline V gene are MGHDK and SYGVNS. The CDR3 coding sequence is TGTGCCAGCGTACTAGGTCGAGGCACCGGGGAGCTGTTTTTT. Translation gives CASVLGRGTGELFF.

Remarks on this clone: Other nucleotide sequences in the sample specify the same CDR3. The chain links TRBV20-1 to TRBJ2-7, with no clear D. Germline CDR1 reads DFQATT; CDR2 reads SNEGSKA (reference sequence). Trimming left V 6 bases short and J 1 base short, with 4 bases between. The CDR3 is 10 residues long. CDR3 amino acids: CSALSYEQYF. DNA of the CDR3: TGCAGTGCCTTGTCCTACGAGCAGTACTTC.

In its sample, this clone was seen once. J is TRBJ1-6 and V is TRBV6-1; 7 bases align to TRBD1. There are 12 residues in the CDR3. Unmatched junction bases numbered 9, after V lost 6 bases and J lost 16 bases. The germline V gene encodes CDR1 MNHNS and CDR2 SASEGT. CDR3 bases: TGTGCCAGCAGGGCGGGACAGTTAAATCTCCACTTT. Protein sequence: CASRAGQLNLHF.

This clone was found a few times. J is TRBJ2-2 and V is TRBV5-1; 11 bases are shared with TRBD2. CDR3 size: 15 residues. CDR1 is SGHRS, CDR2 YFSETQ, per germline. After removal of 1 base from V and 8 bases from J, the junction contained 4 bases not matched to a gene. The CDR3 bases are TGCGCCAGCAGCTTGATACTAGCGGGAGAGGGGGAGCTGTTTTTT. It specifies CASSLILAGEGELFF. The whole variable domain, remainder taken from reference TRBV5-1 and TRBJ2-2, is KAGVTQTPRYLIKTRGQQVTLSCSPISGHRSVSWYQQTPGQGLQFLFEYFSETQRNKGNFPGRFSGRQFSNSRSEMNVSTLELGDSALYLCASSLILAGEGELFFGEGSRLTVL.

This clone was seen only a few times. The CDR3 coding sequence is TGTGCCAGCAGTTTTGGAGTTGGCACTGAAGCTTTCTTT. This sequence encodes CASSFGVGTEAFF. This sequence joins TRBV6-6 and TRBJ1-1; D is unresolved. Trimming shortened V by 4 bases and J by 4 bases, and 10 bases separated the two germline ends. Germline CDR1 reads MNHNY; CDR2 reads SVGAGI (reference sequence). The CDR3 is 13 amino acids.

The chain uses TRBV2 and TRBJ2-7, with a tentative D call TRBD2 (5 bases). CDR1 SNHLY and CDR2 FYNNEI come from the germline V gene. Trimming removed 7 bases from V and 1 base from J, with 11 bases in between. CDR3 length equals 13 residues. CDR3 in DNA: TGTGCCAGCAATCTTCCGGGATCCTACGAGCAGTACTTC. This translates into CASNLPGSYEQYF.

The gene calls are TRBV10-3 and TRBJ2-2; 12 bases match TRBD2. CDR3 length: 18 residues. The junction had 7 bases not matched to a gene; V was cut back by 4 bases and J by 1 base. The germline V gene has CDR1 ENHRY and CDR2 SYGVKD. The CDR3 is CAISGDRGLAGNTGELFF. CDR3 bases: TGTGCCATCAGTGGGGACAGGGGACTAGCGGGGAACACCGGGGAGCTGTTTTTT.

There are a few counts of this clone. CDR3: CASSFRDRGLDQPQHF. The CDR3 DNA reads as TGTGCCAGCAGTTTCCGGGACAGGGGGCTGGATCAGCCCCAGCATTTT. The V gene is TRBV28, the J gene TRBJ1-5; 12 positions match TRBD1. V dropped 3 bases and J dropped 5; count of bases not matched to a gene: 5. The CDR3 sequence is 16 residues long. The V gene's germline CDR1 is MDHEN and CDR2 SYDVKM.

This chain joins TRBV6-5 and TRBJ1-2; the D gene is possibly TRBD1 (5 bases). The CDR3 runs to 14 residues. The V end lost 4 bases, the J end lost 2 bases, and 11 bases lay between the germline ends. Germline V CDR1 and CDR2: MNHEY, SVGAGI. This chain's CDR3 is CASSLGVTNYGYTF. The CDR3 DNA sequence: TGTGCCAGCAGTTTAGGGGTGACGAACTATGGCTACACCTTC.

The chain recombines TRBV18 with TRBJ1-1; D remains ambiguous. The CDR3 runs to 15 residues. Germline lookup yields CDR1 KGHSH and CDR2 LQKENI. V dropped 1 base and J dropped 1 base, with 10 bases sitting between them. Written as DNA, the CDR3 is TGTGCCAGCTCACCACTTGGGAGGAGGAACACTGAAGCTTTCTTT. This encodes CASSPLGRRNTEAFF.

The chain couples TRBV28 to TRBJ1-4, with TRBD1 matching 10 bases. CDR3 length: 14 residues. After removal of 4 bases from V and 8 bases from J, the junction contained 4 bases not matched to a gene. Germline CDR1 is MDHEN and CDR2 is SYDVKM. CDR3 residues: CASSSDRGREKLFF. The CDR3 coding sequence is TGTGCCAGCAGTTCGGACAGGGGGAGAGAAAAACTGTTTTTT. The full variable domain, with the rest looked up from reference TRBV28 and TRBJ1-4, is DVKVTQSSRYLVKRTGEKVFLECVQDMDHENMFWYRQDPGLGLRLIYFSYDVKMKEKGDIPEGYSVSREKKERFSLILESASTNQTSMYLCASSSDRGREKLFFGSGTQLSVL.

The V and J genes are TRBV7-2 and TRBJ2-7; D might be TRBD1 (5 bases). The ends were cut back, 3 bases at V and 3 bases at J, with 9 bases in the middle. Germline CDR1 and CDR2: SGHTA and FQGNSA. The CDR3 extends over 13 amino acids. The CDR3 DNA reads TGTGCCAGCAGCTTTGGGGCTTTCTACGAGCAGTACTTC. This sequence encodes CASSFGAFYEQYF. Combining the CDR3 with reference TRBV7-2 and TRBJ2-7 gives the whole variable domain GAGVSQSPSNKVTEKGKDVELRCDPISGHTALYWYRQSLGQGLEFLIYFQGNSAPDKSGLPSDRFSAERTGGSVSTLTIQRTQQEDSAVYLCASSFGAFYEQYFGPGTRLTVT.

This clone was seen at least ten times. This chain connects TRBV4-2 to TRBJ2-2; 13 positions agree with TRBD2. With V trimmed by 4 bases and J by 6 bases, 5 bases remained unmatched. CDR1 and CDR2 from the germline V gene are LGHNA and YNFKEQ. CDR3 length: 16 residues. Written as DNA, the CDR3 is TGTGCCAGCAGCCCTACTAGCGGGAGGGCCGCCGGGGAGCTGTTTTTT. This encodes CASSPTSGRAAGELFF.